This TCR beta chain was documented in a study of blood T cell repertoires in COVID-19. Donors in Cohort 3 who had recovered were those with two negative PCRs, healthcare professional clearance, or resolution of their symptoms. Per the original data handling: Estimated nucleated cell counts came from reference gene primer amplification. Sequencing used immunoSEQ multiplex PCR; TCRdb keeps in-frame clones, though not all of them. Clonal size and the V and J genes are those of that table, whereas D and trimming came from the DNA. Of about 320,000 clones listed, nearly 90% are singletons. This CDR3 region has 15 residues. The germline gives CDR1 LNHDA, CDR2 SQIVND (reference sequence). V gave up 4 bases and J gave up 9 bases, with 19 bases separating them.

Material: PBMCs or T cells enriched from blood (not recorded which). The origin of this receptor is a woman in her twenties or thirties who had recovered from COVID-19. The gene calls are TRBV19 and TRBJ2-1, with a possible D match to TRBD1 (5 bases). CDR3 sequence reads: CASSNRKTTASEQFF. The CDR3 coding sequence is TGTGCCAGTAGTAACCGCAAGACGACAGCCAGTGAGCAGTTCTTC.